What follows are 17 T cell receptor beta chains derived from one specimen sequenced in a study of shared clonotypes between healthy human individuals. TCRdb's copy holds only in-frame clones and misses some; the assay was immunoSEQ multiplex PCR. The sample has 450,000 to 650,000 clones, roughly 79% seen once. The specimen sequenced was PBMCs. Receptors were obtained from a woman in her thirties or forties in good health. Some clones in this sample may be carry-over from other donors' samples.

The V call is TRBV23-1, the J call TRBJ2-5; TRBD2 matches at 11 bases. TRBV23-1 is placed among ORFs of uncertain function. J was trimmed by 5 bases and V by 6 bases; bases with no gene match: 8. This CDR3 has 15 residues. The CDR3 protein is CASRSASGRLETQYF. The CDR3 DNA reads TGCGCCAGCAGGTCGGCTAGCGGGAGGTTGGAGACCCAGTACTTC.

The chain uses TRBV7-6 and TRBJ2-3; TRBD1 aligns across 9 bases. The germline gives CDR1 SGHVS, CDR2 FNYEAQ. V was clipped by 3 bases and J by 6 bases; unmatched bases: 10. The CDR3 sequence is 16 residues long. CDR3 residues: CASSFSPQGAVDTQYF. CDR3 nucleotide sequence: TGTGCCAGCAGCTTTAGCCCACAGGGGGCGGTTGATACGCAGTATTTT.

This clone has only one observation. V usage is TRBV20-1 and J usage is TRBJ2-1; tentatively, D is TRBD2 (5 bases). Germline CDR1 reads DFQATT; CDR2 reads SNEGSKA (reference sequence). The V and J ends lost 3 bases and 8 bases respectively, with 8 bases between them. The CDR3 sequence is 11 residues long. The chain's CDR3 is CSASDYYEQFF. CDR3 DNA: TGCAGTGCTAGTGACTATTATGAGCAGTTCTTC.

CDR3 DNA: TGTGCCAGCAGCCCAAGCCGACGAGGTAGACACACAACTAATGAAAAACTGTTTTTT. It yields the protein CASSPSRRGRHTTNEKLFF. The chain recombines TRBV7-9 with TRBJ1-4; D is ambiguous. V lost 5 bases to trimming and J lost 0 bases, with 22 bases between them. Germline-derived CDR1 and CDR2 are SEHNR and FQNEAQ (reference sequence). CDR3 length equals 19 residues.

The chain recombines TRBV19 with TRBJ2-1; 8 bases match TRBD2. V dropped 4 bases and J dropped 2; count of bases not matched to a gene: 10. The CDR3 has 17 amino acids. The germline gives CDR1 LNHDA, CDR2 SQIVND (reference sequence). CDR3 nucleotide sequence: TGTGCCAGTAGTAGTGCGACTAGCGTCCATGCCTACAATGAGCAGTTCTTC. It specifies CASSSATSVHAYNEQFF.

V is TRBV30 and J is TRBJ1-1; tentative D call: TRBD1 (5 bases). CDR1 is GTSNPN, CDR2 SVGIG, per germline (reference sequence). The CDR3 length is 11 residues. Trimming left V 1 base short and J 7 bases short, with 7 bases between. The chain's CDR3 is CAWSEGLEAFF. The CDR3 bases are TGTGCCTGGAGTGAGGGACTTGAAGCTTTCTTT.

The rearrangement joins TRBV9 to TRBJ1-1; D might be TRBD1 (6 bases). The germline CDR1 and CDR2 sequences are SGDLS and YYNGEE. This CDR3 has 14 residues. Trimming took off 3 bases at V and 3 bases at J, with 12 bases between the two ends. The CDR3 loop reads CASSGHRVDTEAFF. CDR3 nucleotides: TGTGCCAGCAGCGGACACAGGGTGGACACTGAAGCTTTCTTT.

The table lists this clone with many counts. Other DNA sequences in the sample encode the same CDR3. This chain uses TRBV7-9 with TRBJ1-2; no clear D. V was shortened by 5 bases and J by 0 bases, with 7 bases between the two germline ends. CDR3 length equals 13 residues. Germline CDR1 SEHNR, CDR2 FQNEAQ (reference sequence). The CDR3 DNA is TGTGCCAGCAGCCGAGACACTAACTATGGCTACACCTTC. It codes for CASSRDTNYGYTF.

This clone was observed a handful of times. CDR3 nucleotide sequence: TGTGCCAGCAGCTTTGCCGGCCCCGAGCAGTACTTC. It codes for CASSFAGPEQYF. The chain employs TRBV11-2 and TRBJ2-7; D is unresolved. Trimming stripped 3 bases from V and 6 bases from J, with 9 bases between. Per germline, CDR1 SGHAT and CDR2 FQNNGV. The CDR3 runs to 12 residues.

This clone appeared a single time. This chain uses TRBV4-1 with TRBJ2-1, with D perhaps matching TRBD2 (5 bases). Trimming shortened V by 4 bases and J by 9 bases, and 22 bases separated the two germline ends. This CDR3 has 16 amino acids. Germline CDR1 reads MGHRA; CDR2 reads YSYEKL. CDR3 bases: TGCGCCAGCAGCCCCCAAGTAGCGTCTCCCCGAGGTGAGCAGTTCTTC. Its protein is CASSPQVASPRGEQFF.

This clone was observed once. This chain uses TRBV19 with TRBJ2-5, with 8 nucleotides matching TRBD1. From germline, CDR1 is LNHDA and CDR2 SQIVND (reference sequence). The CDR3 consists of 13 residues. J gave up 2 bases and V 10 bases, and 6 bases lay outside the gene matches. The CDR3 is CATRTGGQETQYF. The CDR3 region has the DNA TGTGCCACAAGAACAGGGGGGCAAGAGACCCAGTACTTC.

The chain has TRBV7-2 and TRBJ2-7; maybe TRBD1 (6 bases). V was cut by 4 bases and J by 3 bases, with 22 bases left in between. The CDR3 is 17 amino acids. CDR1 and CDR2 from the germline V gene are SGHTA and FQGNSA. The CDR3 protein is CASSYDSGQNFVYEQYF. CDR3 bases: TGTGCCAGCAGCTACGATTCCGGACAGAATTTTGTCTACGAGCAGTACTTC.

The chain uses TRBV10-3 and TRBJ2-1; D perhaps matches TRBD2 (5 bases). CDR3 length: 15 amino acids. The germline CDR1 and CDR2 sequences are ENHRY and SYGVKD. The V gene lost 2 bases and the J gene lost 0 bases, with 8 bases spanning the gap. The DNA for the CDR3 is TGTGCCATCAGTGAGAGGGAGAGCTCCTACAATGAGCAGTTCTTC. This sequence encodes CAISERESSYNEQFF.

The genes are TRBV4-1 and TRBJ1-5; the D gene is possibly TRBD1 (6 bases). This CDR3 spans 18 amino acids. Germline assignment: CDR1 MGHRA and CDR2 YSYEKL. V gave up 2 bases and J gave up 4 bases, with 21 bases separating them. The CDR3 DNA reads TGCGCCAGCAGCCAAATGTGGGGGCCTCCGGACCAGAATCAGCCCCAGCATTTT. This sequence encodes CASSQMWGPPDQNQPQHF.

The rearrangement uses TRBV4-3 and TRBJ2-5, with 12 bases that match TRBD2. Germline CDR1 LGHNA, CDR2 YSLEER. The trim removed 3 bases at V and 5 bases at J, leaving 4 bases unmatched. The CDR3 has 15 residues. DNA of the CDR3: TGCGCCAGCAGCCAGACTAGCGGGAGTGCCGAGACCCAGTACTTC. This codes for CASSQTSGSAETQYF.

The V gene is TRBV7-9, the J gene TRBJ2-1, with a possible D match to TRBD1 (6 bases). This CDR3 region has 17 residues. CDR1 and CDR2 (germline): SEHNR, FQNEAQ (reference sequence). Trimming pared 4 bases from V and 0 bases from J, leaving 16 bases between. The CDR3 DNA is TGTGCCAGCAGCTACTGGGGGCGGGTGAGCTCCTACAATGAGCAGTTCTTC. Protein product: CASSYWGRVSSYNEQFF.

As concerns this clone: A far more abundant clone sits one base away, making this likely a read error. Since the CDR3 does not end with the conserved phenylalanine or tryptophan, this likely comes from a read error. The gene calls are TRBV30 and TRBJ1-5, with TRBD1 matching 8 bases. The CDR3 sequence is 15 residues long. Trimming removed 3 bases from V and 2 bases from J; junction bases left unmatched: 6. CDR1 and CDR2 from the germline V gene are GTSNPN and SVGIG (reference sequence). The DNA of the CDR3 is TGTGCCTGGAGCCCCTTGGGACAGGGCAATCAGCCCCAGCATCTT. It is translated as CAWSPLGQGNQPQHL.